The entry below describes one TCR beta chain. Its target is not known. Each CDR3 protein is one row after TCRdb ran MiXCR on the 5' RACE reads. The sample records about 130,000 distinct CDR3 sequences, about 17% being singletons. The data stem from a study of T-cell memory formation after mild COVID-19. Points from the study as a whole: Largely, contracting CD4+ clones fell within CM and EM, and contracting CD8+ clones within EMRA.

The CDR3 runs 12 residues. Germline V lookup: CDR1 SEHNR, CDR2 FQNEAQ (reference sequence). The V end was cut by 5 bases, the J end by 6 bases, with 10 bases between. The source material was PBMCs or a T cell subset sorted from them (not recorded which). V and J are TRBV7-9 and TRBJ1-2; D is uncertain. The sequence was obtained from a man younger than 30 who had mild COVID-19 (a few samples of this study predate the infection). Cell type and time point are not known. CDR3 residues: CASSLGVDGYTF. The CDR3 DNA reads TGTGCCAGCAGCCTCGGGGTGGATGGCTACACCTTC.